The rows below give T cell receptor beta chains drawn from one sample of a study of T cell repertoires in cytomegalovirus infection. One entry per CDR3 protein, called by TCRdb with MiXCR from the reads. The table lists 450,000 to 600,000 distinct CDR3 sequences, about 11% of them singletons. The sample taken for sequencing was PBMCs. The receptors originated from a human donor in good health (CMV status not recorded). Some clones in this sample may be carry-over from other donors' samples. Each CDR3 is given with its conserved first and last residue. D genes are given only for firm matches. Clone size is not always given. Where it is, it says once, few, many or a class for expanded clones.

D: TRBD1; length: 14; size: NA; J: TRBJ1-2; V: TRBV5-4; CDR3: CASSLSQGDYGYNF; DNA: TGTGCCAGCAGCTTGTCTCAGGGGGACTATGGCTACAACTTC
D: NA; length: 17; size: many; J: TRBJ2-3; V: TRBV29-1; CDR3: CSVPSGLFGGGVDTQYF; DNA: TGCAGCGTCCCCAGCGGCCTCTTCGGGGGAGGAGTAGATACGCAGTATTTT
D: NA; length: 12; size: many; J: TRBJ1-1; V: TRBV28; CDR3: CASSSFSEEAFF; DNA: TGTGCCAGCAGTTCCTTCTCGGAGGAAGCTTTCTTT
D: NA; length: 13; size: many; J: TRBJ2-1; V: TRBV5-5; CDR3: CASSLRGVGEQFF; DNA: TGTGCCAGCAGCTTGAGGGGGGTGGGTGAGCAGTTCTTC
D: NA; length: 12; size: few; J: TRBJ1-1; V: TRBV29-1; CDR3: CSAGRVGTEAFF; DNA: TGCAGCGCCGGTAGGGTTGGGACTGAAGCTTTCTTT
D: TRBD2; length: 14; size: NA; J: TRBJ2-5; V: TRBV20-1; CDR3: CSARASGNRETQYF; DNA: TGCAGTGCTCGAGCTAGCGGGAATCGAGAGACCCAGTACTTC
D: NA; length: 14; size: many; J: TRBJ2-2; V: TRBV7-6; CDR3: CASSNSGTRGELFF; DNA: TGTGCCAGCAGCAACTCCGGGACACGCGGGGAGCTGTTTTTT
D: NA; length: 14; size: many; J: TRBJ1-5; V: TRBV7-9; CDR3: CASSLDSSYQPQHF; DNA: TGTGCCAGCAGCTTAGACAGTTCCTATCAGCCCCAGCATTTT
D: TRBD1; length: 15; size: many; J: TRBJ1-3; V: TRBV20-1; CDR3: CSARDPDRGRNTIYF; DNA: TGCAGTGCTAGAGACCCGGACAGGGGTAGAAACACCATATATTTT
D: NA; length: 13; size: NA; J: TRBJ1-5; V: TRBV6-8; CDR3: CASRTSSNQPQHF; DNA: TGTGCCAGCAGGACGAGTAGCAATCAGCCCCAGCATTTT
D: NA; length: 15; size: many; J: TRBJ2-1; V: TRBV20-1; CDR3: CSAQGGGGGYNEQFF; DNA: TGCAGTGCCCAAGGGGGCGGAGGGGGGTACAATGAGCAGTTCTTC
D: NA; length: 18; size: many; J: TRBJ2-6; V: TRBV7-9; CDR3: CASIKGYRYGSGANVLTF; DNA: TGTGCCAGCATTAAAGGTTATCGATACGGATCTGGGGCCAACGTCCTGACTTTC
D: TRBD1; length: 15; size: NA; J: TRBJ2-6; V: TRBV9; CDR3: CASSWTGPGANVLTF; DNA: TGTGCCAGCAGCTGGACAGGTCCTGGGGCCAACGTCCTGACTTTC
D: NA; length: 13; size: few; J: TRBJ2-1; V: TRBV5-4; CDR3: CASSLASRNEQFF; DNA: TGTGCCAGCAGCTTGGCCTCTAGAAATGAGCAGTTCTTC
D: NA; length: 13; size: many; J: TRBJ2-2; V: TRBV29-1; CDR3: CSGYRVADGELFF; DNA: TGCAGCGGCTACAGGGTAGCTGACGGGGAGCTGTTTTTT
D: NA; length: 13; size: many; J: TRBJ2-5; V: TRBV7-9; CDR3: CASSLNPRGTQYF; DNA: TGTGCCAGCAGCCTTAACCCTCGGGGGACCCAGTACTTC
D: NA; length: 15; size: many; J: TRBJ1-1; V: TRBV7-2; CDR3: CASSSIERGNTEAFF; DNA: TGTGCCAGCAGTTCCATAGAGAGAGGTAACACTGAAGCTTTCTTT
D: NA; length: 13; size: many; J: TRBJ2-5; V: TRBV12-3/TRBV12-4; CDR3: CASSQDRQETQYF; DNA: TGTGCCAGCAGCCAAGACAGGCAAGAGACCCAGTACTTC
D: NA; length: 13; size: NA; J: TRBJ1-2; V: TRBV29-1; CDR3: CSVEVAGGNGYTF; DNA: TGCAGCGTTGAAGTCGCGGGGGGGAATGGCTACACCTTC
D: TRBD1; length: 16; size: many; J: TRBJ2-1; V: TRBV15; CDR3: CATSRERQGVYNEQFF; DNA: TGTGCCACCAGCAGAGAAAGGCAGGGGGTTTACAATGAGCAGTTCTTC
D: TRBD2; length: 19; size: many; J: TRBJ2-3; V: TRBV28; CDR3: CASRPQGEFSGRATDTQYF; DNA: TGTGCCAGCAGACCCCAAGGCGAATTCAGCGGGAGGGCCACAGATACGCAGTATTTT
D: NA; length: 14; size: NA; J: TRBJ1-1; V: TRBV19; CDR3: CASSTYDQGTEAFF; DNA: TGTGCCAGTAGTACCTACGACCAGGGTACTGAAGCTTTCTTT
D: TRBD1; length: 15; size: many; J: TRBJ2-7; V: TRBV20-1; CDR3: CSATGTGPRTYEQYF; DNA: TGCAGTGCTACTGGGACAGGTCCGAGAACCTACGAGCAGTACTTC
D: TRBD2; length: 15; size: many; J: TRBJ2-3; V: TRBV6-1; CDR3: CASSKGLAGADTQYF; DNA: TGTGCCAGCAGCAAAGGGCTAGCGGGAGCAGATACGCAGTATTTT
D: TRBD2; length: 15; size: many; J: TRBJ2-5; V: TRBV6-1; CDR3: CASSLSWGGAVTQYF; DNA: TGTGCCAGCAGCCTCTCTTGGGGAGGGGCTGTGACCCAGTACTTC
D: NA; length: 16; size: many; J: TRBJ2-5; V: TRBV12-3/TRBV12-4; CDR3: CASSPTGRGWGETQYF; DNA: TGTGCCAGCAGCCCCACGGGGCGCGGATGGGGAGAGACCCAGTACTTC
D: NA; length: 15; size: many; J: TRBJ2-1; V: TRBV7-3; CDR3: CASSLRQGRIDEQFF; DNA: TGTGCCAGCAGCTTAAGGCAGGGAAGGATCGATGAGCAGTTCTTC
D: TRBD2; length: 15; size: many; J: TRBJ2-3; V: TRBV7-2; CDR3: CASSPRLAGVSTQYF; DNA: TGTGCCAGCAGCCCTCGACTAGCGGGAGTTAGTACGCAGTATTTT
D: TRBD1; length: 16; size: many; J: TRBJ1-2; V: TRBV7-9; CDR3: CASSRDRGSGNYGYTF; DNA: TGTGCCAGCAGCCGGGACAGGGGTTCTGGTAACTATGGCTACACCTTC
D: TRBD1; length: 16; size: many; J: TRBJ2-1; V: TRBV7-8; CDR3: CASSLVGTGPYNEQFF; DNA: TGTGCCAGCAGCTTAGTTGGGACAGGGCCCTACAATGAGCAGTTCTTC
D: NA; length: 13; size: NA; J: TRBJ1-1; V: TRBV2; CDR3: CASGYRRNTEAFF; DNA: TGTGCCTCCGGTTACAGGAGGAACACTGAAGCTTTCTTT
D: NA; length: 18; size: few; J: TRBJ2-3; V: TRBV19; CDR3: CASSIASTGLSSTDTQYF; DNA: TGTGCCAGTAGTATAGCCTCCACGGGACTGTCTAGCACAGATACGCAGTATTTT
D: NA; length: 12; size: many; J: TRBJ1-6; V: TRBV6-5; CDR3: CASSYGDSPLHF; DNA: TGTGCCAGCAGTTATGGGGATTCACCCCTCCACTTT
D: TRBD1; length: 15; size: NA; J: TRBJ1-1; V: TRBV10-3; CDR3: CAISRDRQGGTEAFF; DNA: TGTGCCATCAGTCGAGATAGACAGGGGGGCACTGAAGCTTTCTTT
D: TRBD1; length: 13; size: NA; J: TRBJ2-7; V: TRBV28; CDR3: CASRGTDGYEQYF; DNA: TGTGCCAGCAGAGGGACAGATGGCTACGAGCAGTACTTC
D: NA; length: 14; size: many; J: TRBJ1-1; V: TRBV4-2; CDR3: CASSQDSMNTEAFF; DNA: TGTGCCAGCAGCCAAGACAGTATGAACACTGAAGCTTTCTTT
D: NA; length: 17; size: NA; J: TRBJ2-5; V: TRBV28; CDR3: CASSLGAGRGGQETQYF; DNA: TGTGCCAGCAGTTTGGGGGCAGGACGAGGCGGCCAAGAGACCCAGTACTTC
D: NA; length: 13; size: many; J: TRBJ2-1; V: TRBV5-6; CDR3: CASSLRAGGEQFF; DNA: TGTGCCAGCAGCTTGAGGGCAGGGGGGGAGCAGTTCTTC
D: TRBD1; length: 15; size: many; J: TRBJ2-1; V: TRBV7-6; CDR3: CASSSQTGGGNEQFF; DNA: TGTGCCAGCAGCTCCCAGACAGGGGGAGGCAATGAGCAGTTCTTC
D: NA; length: 13; size: few; J: TRBJ2-7; V: TRBV15; CDR3: CATSGDRSYEQYF; DNA: TGTGCCACCAGCGGAGACAGGTCCTACGAGCAGTACTTC
D: TRBD1; length: 14; size: few; J: TRBJ1-5; V: TRBV30; CDR3: CAWSPGQGNQPQHF; DNA: TGTGCCTGGAGCCCGGGACAGGGGAATCAGCCCCAGCATTTT
D: NA; length: 16; size: many; J: TRBJ2-1; V: TRBV19; CDR3: CASSPLQGASYNEQFF; DNA: TGTGCCAGTAGTCCCCTCCAGGGAGCCTCCTACAATGAGCAGTTCTTC
D: NA; length: 14; size: NA; J: TRBJ2-6; V: TRBV29-1; CDR3: CSVPTAVGANVLTF; DNA: TGCAGCGTTCCCACAGCAGTTGGGGCCAACGTCCTGACTTTC
D: NA; length: 12; size: many; J: TRBJ1-5; V: TRBV28; CDR3: CASSQTNQPQHF; DNA: TGTGCCAGCAGCCAAACTAATCAGCCCCAGCATTTT
D: TRBD1; length: 13; size: many; J: TRBJ2-1; V: TRBV7-3; CDR3: CASSSGGINEQFF; DNA: TGTGCCAGCAGCTCAGGGGGCATAAATGAGCAGTTCTTC
D: NA; length: 14; size: many; J: TRBJ1-1; V: TRBV6-1; CDR3: CASTLWPGGIKAFF; DNA: TGTGCCAGCACCCTCTGGCCCGGGGGCATTAAAGCTTTCTTT